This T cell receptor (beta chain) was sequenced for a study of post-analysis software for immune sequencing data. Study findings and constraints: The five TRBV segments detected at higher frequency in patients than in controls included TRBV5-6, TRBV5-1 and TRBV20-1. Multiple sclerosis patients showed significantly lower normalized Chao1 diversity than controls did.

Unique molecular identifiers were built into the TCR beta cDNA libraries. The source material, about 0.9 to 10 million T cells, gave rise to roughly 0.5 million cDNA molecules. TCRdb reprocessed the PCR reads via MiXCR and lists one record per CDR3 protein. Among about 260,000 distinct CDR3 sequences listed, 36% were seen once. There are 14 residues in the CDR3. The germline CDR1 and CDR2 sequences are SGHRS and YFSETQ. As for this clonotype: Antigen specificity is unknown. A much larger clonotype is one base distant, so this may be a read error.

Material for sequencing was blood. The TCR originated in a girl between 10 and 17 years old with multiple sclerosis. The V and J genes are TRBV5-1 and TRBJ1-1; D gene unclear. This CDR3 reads CAGSLVHGEAEAFF. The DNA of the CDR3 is TGCGCCGGCAGCTTGGTTCATGGTGAGGCTGAAGCTTTCTTT.